The clone carrying this T cell receptor (beta chain) turned up a few times. The germline V gene has CDR1 SGHAT and CDR2 FQNNGV. The CDR3 contains 14 residues. Deletions cut 2 bases from V and 4 bases from J, with 9 bases between. Only in-frame clones appear in the TCRdb table, and some are missing; sequencing was by immunoSEQ multiplex PCR. The sample has about 120,000 clones; roughly 92% are singletons. This record comes from a study of control samples from healthy donors and cancer patients. The sequence came from a man aged 25-45 years in good health. This rearrangement joins TRBV11-2 to TRBJ1-5; D is unclear. Sequencing used blood. The CDR3 region is CASSLSGVNQPQHF. For the CDR3, the DNA is TGTGCCAGCAGCTTATCAGGCGTTAATCAGCCCCAGCATTTT.